The 6 T cell receptor beta chains listed next were all sequenced from one sample in a study of T-cell memory formation after mild COVID-19. In TCRdb, the 5' RACE reads were re-called with MiXCR into one record per CDR3 protein. The repertoire holds 150,000 to 200,000 distinct CDR3 sequences, with over 20% as singletons. Sequencing was performed on PBMCs or a T cell subset sorted from them (not recorded which). The source is an adult woman who had mild COVID-19 (a few samples of this study predate the infection). Cell type and time point are not known.

As concerns this clonotype: A clone one base away is much larger, so this may be a read error. This sequence joins TRBV6-6 and TRBJ2-3; the D is unclear. Between the trimmed V and J ends, which lost 2 bases and 4 bases, there was a span of 1 base. The length of the CDR3 is 11 residues. Germline V CDR1 and CDR2: MNHNY, SVGAGI (reference sequence). CDR3: CASSYADTQYF. CDR3 sequence (DNA): TGTGCCAGCAGTTACGCAGATACGCAGTATTTT.

This clonotype appeared a few times. This chain connects TRBV4-1 to TRBJ2-7, with TRBD1 matching over 9 bases. V lost 5 bases and J lost 7; bases outside the gene matches: 9. Germline values: CDR1 MGHRA, CDR2 YSYEKL. CDR3 length: 14 amino acids. CDR3 bases: TGCGCCAGCAGCATTACAGGGGGCGCGGATGAGCAGTACTTC. Its protein is CASSITGGADEQYF.

The genes are TRBV6-2 or TRBV6-3 and TRBJ2-7, with TRBD2 matching 11 bases. Germline V gene data show CDR1 as MNHEY and CDR2 as SVGEGT. The V segment lost 2 bases and the J segment 2 bases; nucleotides outside the gene matches: 8. CDR3 length equals 17 residues. The CDR3: CASSYIALAGGTYEQYF. In DNA form, the CDR3 reads TGTGCCAGCAGTTACATCGCTCTAGCGGGAGGCACCTACGAGCAGTACTTC.

V and J are TRBV6-6 and TRBJ2-1; D ambiguous. CDR3 size: 12 residues. Germline V gene lookup returns CDR1 MNHNY and CDR2 SVGAGI (reference sequence). With 7 bases removed from V and 8 bases from J, the gap between germline ends came to 12 bases. The CDR3 sequence: CASTGPADEQFF. The CDR3 DNA reads as TGTGCCAGCACCGGACCCGCGGATGAGCAGTTCTTC.

The gene calls are TRBV20-1 and TRBJ1-2; TRBD1 matches at 10 bases. There are 13 residues in the CDR3. V lost 4 bases and J lost 4; bases outside the gene matches: 3. CDR1 and CDR2 (germline): DFQATT, SNEGSKA (reference sequence). The CDR3, as DNA: TGCAGTGCTACGGGGACAGGGGCCTATGGCTACACCTTC. This codes for CSATGTGAYGYTF.

In this sample, this clonotype turned up a few times. CDR3 protein: CAISESNGRNGYTF. In DNA form, the CDR3 reads TGTGCCATCAGTGAGTCGAACGGTCGTAATGGCTACACCTTC. This chain joins TRBV10-3 and TRBJ1-2; D remains unclear. The germline V gene has CDR1 ENHRY and CDR2 SYGVKD. V lost 0 bases, J lost 6 bases, and 11 bases lay in between. CDR3 length: 14 amino acids.